These 8 T cell receptor beta chains share one sample of origin, sequenced in a study of cytomegalovirus exposure and HLA in healthy donors. The PCR used 60 Vbeta and 13 Jbeta primers. Produced via immunoSEQ multiplex PCR; TCRdb's table is partial and in-frame only. The sample lists about 94,000 clones, around 66% seen once, with about 3.9% in the top ten. Sample: PBMCs. These receptors all come from a man between 25 and 39 years old in good health and CMV-seronegative.

The chain employs TRBV10-3 and TRBJ1-1; D is undetermined. V was cut by 0 bases and J by 4 bases, with 15 bases left in between. CDR3 length equals 16 residues. The V gene's germline CDR1 is ENHRY and CDR2 SYGVKD. CDR3 region: CAISESSFRGGTEAFF. The CDR3 bases are TGTGCCATCAGTGAGTCGAGTTTCCGGGGAGGCACTGAAGCTTTCTTT.

The chain carries TRBV30 and TRBJ1-2; D gene unclear. The germline V and J ends were trimmed by 0 bases and 5 bases, with 7 bases remaining between them. The CDR3 runs to 12 residues. Germline V gene lookup returns CDR1 GTSNPN and CDR2 SVGIG (reference sequence). The DNA of the CDR3 is TGTGCCTGGAGTGTACTGAAGTATGGCTACACCTTC. Its protein is CAWSVLKYGYTF.

The chain has TRBV4-2 and TRBJ1-5, with TRBD1 matching 8 bases. The CDR3 contains 14 residues. The trim removed 7 bases at V and 7 bases at J, leaving 9 bases unmatched. The germline CDR1 and CDR2 sequences are LGHNA and YNFKEQ. The CDR3 reads CASTADRVDQPQHF. In DNA, the CDR3 is TGTGCCAGCACCGCGGACAGGGTCGACCAGCCCCAGCATTTT.

This clone showed up just once. The J gene is TRBJ2-5, the V gene TRBV4-1; the D is unclear. The CDR3 totals 12 residues. The ends were cut back, 0 bases at V and 7 bases at J, with 6 bases in the middle. The germline gives CDR1 MGHRA, CDR2 YSYEKL. CDR3 in DNA: TGCGCCAGCAGCCAAGACGTCGGGACCCAGTACTTC. Translation: CASSQDVGTQYF.

CDR3 nucleotides: TGTGCCAGCAGCTCATCCCCCCAGGGGGCTCGCGAGCAGTACTTC. This codes for CASSSSPQGAREQYF. The genes are TRBV7-8 and TRBJ2-7; 8 bases align to TRBD1. From germline, CDR1 is SGHVS and CDR2 FQNEAQ. CDR3 length equals 15 residues. Germline trimming cut 4 bases from V and 6 bases from J; bases unmatched to any gene: 11.

The chain is built from TRBV19 and TRBJ2-1, with 9 bases aligning to TRBD2. J was trimmed by 3 bases and V by 7 bases; bases with no gene match: 4. CDR1 is LNHDA, CDR2 SQIVND, per germline (reference sequence). The CDR3 is 14 residues long. CDR3 residues: CASIPAGGYNEQFF. CDR3 nucleotides: TGTGCCAGTATCCCAGCGGGAGGCTACAATGAGCAGTTCTTC.

The rearrangement links TRBV4-3 to TRBJ2-7, with a possible D match to TRBD1 (6 bases). Germline V gives CDR1 LGHNA, CDR2 YSLEER. CDR3 length: 13 amino acids. V dropped 0 bases and J dropped 4 bases, with 7 bases sitting between them. CDR3 sequence (DNA): TGCGCCAGCAGCCAAGACAGGGGTTACGAGCAGTACTTC. Translated, it gives CASSQDRGYEQYF.

V and J are TRBV6-4 and TRBJ1-2, with D tentatively TRBD1 (5 bases). Per germline, CDR1 MRHNA and CDR2 SNTAGT. The CDR3 loop spans 14 amino acids. Trimming left V 0 bases short and J 6 bases short, with 11 bases between. The CDR3 is CASSDSAGRNGYTF. Here the CDR3 DNA reads TGTGCCAGCAGTGACTCGGCAGGGAGGAATGGCTACACCTTC.